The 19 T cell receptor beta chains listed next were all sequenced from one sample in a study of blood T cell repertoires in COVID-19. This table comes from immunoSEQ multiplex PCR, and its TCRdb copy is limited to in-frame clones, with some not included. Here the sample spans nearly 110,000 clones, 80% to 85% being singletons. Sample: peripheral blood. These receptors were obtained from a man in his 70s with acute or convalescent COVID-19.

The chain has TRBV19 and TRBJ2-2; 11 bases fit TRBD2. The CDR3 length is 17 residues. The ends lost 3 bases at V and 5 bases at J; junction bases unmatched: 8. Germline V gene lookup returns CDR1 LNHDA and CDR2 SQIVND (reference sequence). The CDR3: CASSIPRLAGQTGELFF. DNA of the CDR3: TGTGCCAGTAGTATCCCCAGACTAGCGGGGCAAACCGGGGAGCTGTTTTTT.

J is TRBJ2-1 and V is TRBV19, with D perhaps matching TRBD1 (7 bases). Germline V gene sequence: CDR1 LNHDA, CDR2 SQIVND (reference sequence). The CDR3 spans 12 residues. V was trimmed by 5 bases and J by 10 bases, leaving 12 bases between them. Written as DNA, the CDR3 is TGTGCCAGTAGTGGAGGGGGCGGGGAGCAGTTCTTC. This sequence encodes CASSGGGGEQFF.

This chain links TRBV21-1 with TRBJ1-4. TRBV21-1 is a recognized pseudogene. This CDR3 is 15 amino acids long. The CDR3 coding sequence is TGTGCCAGCGGAATCCGACTTGCAACTAATGAAAAACTGTTTTTT. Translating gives CASGIRLATNEKLFF.

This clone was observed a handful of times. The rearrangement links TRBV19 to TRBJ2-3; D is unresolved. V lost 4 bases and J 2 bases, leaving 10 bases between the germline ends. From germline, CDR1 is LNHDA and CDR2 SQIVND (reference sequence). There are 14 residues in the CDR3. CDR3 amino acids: CASSRDIHTDTQYF. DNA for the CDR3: TGTGCCAGTAGTAGAGACATTCACACAGATACGCAGTATTTT.

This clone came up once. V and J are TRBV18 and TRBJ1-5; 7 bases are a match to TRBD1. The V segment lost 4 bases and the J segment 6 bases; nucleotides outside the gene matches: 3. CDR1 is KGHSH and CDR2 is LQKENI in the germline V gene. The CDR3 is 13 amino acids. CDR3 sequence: CASSQTGTQPQHF. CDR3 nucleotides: TGTGCCAGCTCACAGACAGGGACTCAGCCCCAGCATTTT.

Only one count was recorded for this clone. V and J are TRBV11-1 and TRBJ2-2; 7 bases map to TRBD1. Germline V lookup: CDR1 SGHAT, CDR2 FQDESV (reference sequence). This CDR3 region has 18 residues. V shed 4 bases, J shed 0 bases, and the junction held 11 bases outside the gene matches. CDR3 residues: CASSSAYRGASNTGELFF. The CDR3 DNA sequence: TGTGCCAGCAGCTCAGCCTACAGGGGCGCATCGAACACCGGGGAGCTGTTTTTT.

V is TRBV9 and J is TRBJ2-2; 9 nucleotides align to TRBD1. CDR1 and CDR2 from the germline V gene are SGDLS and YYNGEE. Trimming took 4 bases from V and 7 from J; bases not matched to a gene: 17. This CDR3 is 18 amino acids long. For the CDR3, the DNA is TGTGCCAGCAGCCCCCGTAGAGCGGACAGGGGTAGGGGCGGGGAGCTGTTTTTT. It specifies CASSPRRADRGRGGELFF.

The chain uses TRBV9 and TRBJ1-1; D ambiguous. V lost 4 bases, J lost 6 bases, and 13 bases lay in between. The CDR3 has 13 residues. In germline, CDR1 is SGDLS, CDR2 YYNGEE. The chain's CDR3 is CASSPHSGSEAFF. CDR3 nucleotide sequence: TGTGCCAGCAGCCCCCACTCTGGTTCTGAAGCTTTCTTT.

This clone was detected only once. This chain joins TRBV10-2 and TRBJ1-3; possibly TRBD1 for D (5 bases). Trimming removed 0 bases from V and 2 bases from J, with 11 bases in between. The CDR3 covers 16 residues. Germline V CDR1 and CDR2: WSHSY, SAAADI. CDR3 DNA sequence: TGCGCCAGCAGTGAGTCGTCGGGGGGTGCTGGAAACACCATATATTTT. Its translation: CASSESSGGAGNTIYF.

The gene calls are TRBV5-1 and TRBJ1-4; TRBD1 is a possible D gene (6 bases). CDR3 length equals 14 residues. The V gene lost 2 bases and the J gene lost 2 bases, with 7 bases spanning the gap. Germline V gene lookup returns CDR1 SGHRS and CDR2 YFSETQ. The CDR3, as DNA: TGCGCCAGCAGCTTCCAGGGGACTAATGAAAAACTGTTTTTT. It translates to CASSFQGTNEKLFF.

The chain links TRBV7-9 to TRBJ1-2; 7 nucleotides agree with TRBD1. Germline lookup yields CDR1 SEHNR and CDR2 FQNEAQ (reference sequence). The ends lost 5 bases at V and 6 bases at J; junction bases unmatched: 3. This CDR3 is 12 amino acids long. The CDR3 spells CASSPGGNGYTF. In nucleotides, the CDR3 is TGTGCCAGCAGCCCAGGGGGAAATGGCTACACCTTC.

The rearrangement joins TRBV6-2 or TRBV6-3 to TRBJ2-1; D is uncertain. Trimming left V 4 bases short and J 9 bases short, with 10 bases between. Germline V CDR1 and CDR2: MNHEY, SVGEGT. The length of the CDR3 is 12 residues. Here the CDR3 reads CASSWSWSEQFF. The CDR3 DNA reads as TGTGCCAGCAGTTGGAGTTGGAGTGAGCAGTTCTTC.

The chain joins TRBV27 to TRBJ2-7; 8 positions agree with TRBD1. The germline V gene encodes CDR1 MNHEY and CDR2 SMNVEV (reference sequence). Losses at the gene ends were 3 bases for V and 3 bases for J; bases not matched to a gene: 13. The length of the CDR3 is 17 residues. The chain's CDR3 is CASSFRHRGADLYEQYF. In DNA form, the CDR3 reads TGTGCCAGCAGTTTTCGGCACAGGGGGGCGGATCTCTACGAGCAGTACTTC.

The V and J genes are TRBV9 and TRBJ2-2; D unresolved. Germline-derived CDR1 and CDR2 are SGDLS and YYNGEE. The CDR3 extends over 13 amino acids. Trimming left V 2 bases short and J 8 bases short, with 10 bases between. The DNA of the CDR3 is TGTGCCAGCAGCGTGACCCAGGCTGGGGAGCTGTTTTTT. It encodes CASSVTQAGELFF.

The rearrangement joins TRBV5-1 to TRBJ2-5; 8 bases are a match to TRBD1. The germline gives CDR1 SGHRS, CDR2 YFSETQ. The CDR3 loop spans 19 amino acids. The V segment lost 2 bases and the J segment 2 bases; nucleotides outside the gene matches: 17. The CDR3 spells CASSFPLTPDRELQETQYF. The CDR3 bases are TGCGCCAGCAGCTTCCCCCTGACCCCGGACAGGGAGCTACAAGAGACCCAGTACTTC.

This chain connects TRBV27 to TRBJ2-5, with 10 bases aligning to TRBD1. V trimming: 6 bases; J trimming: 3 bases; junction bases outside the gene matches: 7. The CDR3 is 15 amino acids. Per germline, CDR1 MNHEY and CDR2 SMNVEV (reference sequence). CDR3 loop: CASRPGQGVEETQYF. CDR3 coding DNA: TGTGCCAGCAGACCCGGACAGGGGGTGGAAGAGACCCAGTACTTC.

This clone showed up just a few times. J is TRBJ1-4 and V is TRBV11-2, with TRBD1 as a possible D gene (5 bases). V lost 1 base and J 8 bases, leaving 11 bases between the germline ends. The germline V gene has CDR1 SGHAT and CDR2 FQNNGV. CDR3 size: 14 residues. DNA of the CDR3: TGTGCCAGCAGCTTAGGGGGCTTCCGGGAAAAACTGTTTTTT. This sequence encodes CASSLGGFREKLFF. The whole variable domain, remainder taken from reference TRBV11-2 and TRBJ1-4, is EAGVAQSPRYKIIEKRQSVAFWCNPISGHATLYWYQQILGQGPKLLIQFQNNGVVDDSQLPKDRFSAERLKGVDSTLKIQPAKLEDSAVYLCASSLGGFREKLFFGSGTQLSVL.

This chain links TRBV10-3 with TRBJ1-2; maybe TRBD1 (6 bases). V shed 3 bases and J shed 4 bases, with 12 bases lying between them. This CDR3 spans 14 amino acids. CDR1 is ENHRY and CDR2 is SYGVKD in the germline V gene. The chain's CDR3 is CAISDSGGPYGYTF. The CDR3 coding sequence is TGTGCCATCAGTGACTCCGGGGGGCCCTATGGCTACACCTTC.

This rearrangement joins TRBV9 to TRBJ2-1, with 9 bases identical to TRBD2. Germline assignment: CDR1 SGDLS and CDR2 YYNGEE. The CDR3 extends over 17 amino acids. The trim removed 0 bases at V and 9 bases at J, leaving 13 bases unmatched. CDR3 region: CASSVVVSSGGVREQFF. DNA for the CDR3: TGTGCCAGCAGCGTAGTCGTGAGTAGCGGGGGAGTACGTGAGCAGTTCTTC. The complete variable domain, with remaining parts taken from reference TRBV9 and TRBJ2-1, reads DSGVTQTPKHLITATGQRVTLRCSPRSGDLSVYWYQQSLDQGLQFLIQYYNGEERAKGNILERFSAQQFPDLHSELNLSSLELGDSALYFCASSVVVSSGGVREQFFGPGTRLTVL.